This entry lists 30 T cell receptor beta chains sequenced from one sample in a study of shared clonotypes between healthy human individuals. The assay was immunoSEQ multiplex PCR, and TCRdb's table has in-frame clones only and misses some. The sample contains roughly 2 million clones, about 95% of which appear only once. Sequencing was carried out using naive CD4+ T cells sorted from blood. Specified subset: CD45RA+ positively selected. The receptor set was obtained from a man between 18 and 29 years old in good health.

The chain joins TRBV5-1 to TRBJ1-5, with 8 bases matching TRBD1. This CDR3 comprises 14 residues. Trimming cost V 4 bases and J 7 bases; bases outside gene matches: 7. In germline, CDR1 is SGHRS, CDR2 YFSETQ. The DNA of the CDR3 is TGCGCCAGCAGCCCTTTGACAGGGGAACAGCCCCAGCATTTT. Its protein is CASSPLTGEQPQHF. The full variable domain, rest sourced from reference TRBV5-1 and TRBJ1-5, is KAGVTQTPRYLIKTRGQQVTLSCSPISGHRSVSWYQQTPGQGLQFLFEYFSETQRNKGNFPGRFSGRQFSNSRSEMNVSTLELGDSALYLCASSPLTGEQPQHFGDGTRLSIL.

This chain joins TRBV7-9 and TRBJ2-3, with 8 positions matching TRBD2. The ends lost 4 bases at V and 4 bases at J; junction bases unmatched: 10. The CDR3 is made up of 16 amino acids. Per the germline V gene, CDR1 is SEHNR and CDR2 is FQNEAQ (reference sequence). CDR3 residues: CASSSYSSGNADTQYF. The CDR3 region has the DNA TGTGCCAGCAGCTCTTATAGTAGCGGGAACGCAGATACGCAGTATTTT.

The CDR3 loop is CASSFGLVYEQYF. The DNA for the CDR3 is TGTGCCAGCAGCTTCGGTCTAGTTTACGAGCAGTACTTC. The chain is built from TRBV11-2 and TRBJ2-7; unclear D gene. V lost 3 bases and J lost 4, with 10 bases in between. The germline CDR1 and CDR2 sequences are SGHAT and FQNNGV. There are 13 residues in the CDR3.

Concerning this clone: At the DNA level, this CDR3 is encoded by other sequences in the same sample as well. This chain uses TRBV18 with TRBJ2-3; the D is unclear. Trimming cost V 3 bases and J 6 bases, with 4 bases left between them. The CDR3 extends over 11 amino acids. Per the germline V gene, CDR1 is KGHSH and CDR2 is LQKENI. The CDR3 DNA follows: TGTGCCAGCTCACCGGGTGATACGCAGTATTTT. Amino acid sequence: CASSPGDTQYF.

The V gene is TRBV6-5, the J gene TRBJ2-5; 11 positions agree with TRBD2. Per the germline V gene, CDR1 is MNHEY and CDR2 is SVGAGI. The V segment lost 2 bases and the J segment 2 bases; nucleotides outside the gene matches: 4. The CDR3 extends over 16 amino acids. CDR3 protein: CASSYGTSGLQETQYF. The DNA of the CDR3 is TGTGCCAGCAGTTACGGGACTAGCGGCCTGCAAGAGACCCAGTACTTC.

The chain couples TRBV5-6 to TRBJ1-2, with 9 bases identical to TRBD1. V lost 5 bases to trimming and J lost 4 bases; unmatched junction nucleotides: 15. Per the germline V gene, CDR1 is SGHDT and CDR2 is YYEEEE. The CDR3 extends over 17 amino acids. CDR3: CASSLIGWGQGIYGYTF. CDR3 DNA: TGTGCCAGCAGTCTCATCGGTTGGGGACAGGGAATCTATGGCTACACCTTC.

V gene TRBV25-1 combines with J gene TRBJ1-2; unclear D gene. Germline CDR1 is MGHDK and CDR2 is SYGVNS. V was shortened by 6 bases and J by 1 base, with 9 bases between the two germline ends. The CDR3 runs to 13 residues. The CDR3 loop reads CASSSGVNYGYTF. The CDR3 nucleotides read TGTGCCAGCAGCTCCGGGGTTAACTATGGCTACACCTTC.

This sequence joins TRBV27 and TRBJ1-1; tentative D call: TRBD1 (6 bases). V lost 5 bases to trimming and J lost 3 bases, with 13 bases between them. This CDR3 is built from 14 residues. Looked up from germline, CDR1 is MNHEY and CDR2 is SMNVEV (reference sequence). The DNA of the CDR3 is TGTGCCAGCAGTGGCCAGGGGATTCACACTGAAGCTTTCTTT. Its translation: CASSGQGIHTEAFF.

The chain carries TRBV5-6 and TRBJ2-3; tentative D call: TRBD2 (6 bases). V was trimmed by 4 bases and J by 0 bases, leaving 12 bases between them. The CDR3 is 15 residues long. CDR1 is SGHDT and CDR2 is YYEEEE in the germline V gene. CDR3 DNA sequence: TGTGCCAGCAGCCGGAGGGGCCTTAGCACAGATACGCAGTATTTT. Translating it yields CASSRRGLSTDTQYF.

The rearrangement joins TRBV7-9 to TRBJ2-7; no reliable D call. The ends were cut back, 5 bases at V and 2 bases at J, with 10 bases in the middle. The CDR3 is made up of 13 amino acids. Germline V CDR1 and CDR2: SEHNR, FQNEAQ (reference sequence). The CDR3 sequence is CASSAWGPYEQYF. CDR3 nucleotides: TGTGCCAGCAGCGCCTGGGGTCCCTACGAGCAGTACTTC.

For this clone: The identical CDR3 is also encoded by other nucleotide sequences in the sample. This chain joins TRBV18 and TRBJ2-7; D is ambiguous. This CDR3 is built from 13 residues. Germline V CDR1 and CDR2: KGHSH, LQKENI. V lost 2 bases, J lost 0 bases, and 5 bases lay in between. Here the CDR3 DNA reads TGTGCCAGCTCACCAGGGATCTCCTACGAGCAGTACTTC. As protein: CASSPGISYEQYF.

This sequence joins TRBV6-1 and TRBJ1-4; the D is unclear. This CDR3 is 13 amino acids long. V gave up 2 bases and J gave up 10 bases, with 11 bases separating them. The germline V gene has CDR1 MNHNS and CDR2 SASEGT. Here the CDR3 reads CASSELGGLKLFF. The CDR3, as DNA: TGTGCCAGCAGTGAACTTGGCGGCTTAAAACTGTTTTTT.

The gene calls are TRBV7-2 and TRBJ2-7; possible D gene TRBD1, 6 bases. CDR1 and CDR2 (germline): SGHTA, FQGNSA. V shed 1 base and J shed 5 bases, with 21 bases lying between them. The CDR3 has 17 residues. CDR3 region: CASSLVSIGRGVDEQYF. CDR3 nucleotides: TGTGCCAGCAGCTTAGTAAGTATAGGCAGGGGAGTCGACGAGCAGTACTTC.

This clone has more than one count but fewer than ten. The V call is TRBV19, the J call TRBJ1-5; D is undetermined. Germline assignment: CDR1 LNHDA and CDR2 SQIVND (reference sequence). V lost 5 bases to trimming and J lost 11 bases, with 22 bases between them. The CDR3 spans 15 residues. CDR3 residues: CASSRPMYSGMTQHF. In DNA form, the CDR3 reads TGTGCCAGTAGTCGCCCTATGTATTCGGGTATGACCCAGCATTTT.

The chain carries TRBV6-5 and TRBJ2-1, with 8 bases identical to TRBD1. Per germline, CDR1 MNHEY and CDR2 SVGAGI. This CDR3 comprises 13 residues. With V trimmed by 5 bases and J by 7 bases, 4 bases remained unmatched. CDR3 amino acids: CASSRTGWNEQFF. The CDR3, as DNA: TGTGCCAGCAGTAGGACAGGGTGGAATGAGCAGTTCTTC.

V is TRBV28 and J is TRBJ1-5; maybe TRBD1 (5 bases). The CDR3 is made up of 12 amino acids. The V gene lost 11 bases and the J gene lost 4 bases, with 12 bases spanning the gap. Germline V CDR1 and CDR2: MDHEN, SYDVKM. The CDR3 region has the DNA TGTGCCGTCGGGACGGATAATCAGCCCCAGCATTTT. This sequence encodes CAVGTDNQPQHF.

CDR3 protein: CASSGGAGRGGSSYNSPLHF. CDR3 nucleotide sequence: TGCGCCAGCAGCGGGGGGGCAGGGCGAGGGGGCAGCTCCTATAATTCACCCCTCCACTTT. V and J are TRBV10-1 and TRBJ1-6, with 7 bases that match TRBD1. The CDR3 is 20 residues long. The V segment lost 6 bases and the J segment 0 bases; nucleotides outside the gene matches: 17. Germline values: CDR1 WNHNN, CDR2 SYGVQD (reference sequence).

The chain links TRBV6-1 to TRBJ1-5; the D gene is possibly TRBD1 (6 bases). Trimming stripped 6 bases from V and 10 bases from J, with 22 bases between. The CDR3 consists of 15 residues. CDR1 and CDR2 (germline): MNHNS, SASEGT. The CDR3 nucleotides read TGTGCCAGCAGGGAGGGACACCCGTCTGTGTCACCCCAGCATTTT. It specifies CASREGHPSVSPQHF.

V usage is TRBV19 and J usage is TRBJ2-7, with TRBD1 matching 9 bases. The CDR3 is 14 residues long. Germline V gene lookup returns CDR1 LNHDA and CDR2 SQIVND (reference sequence). The trim removed 4 bases at V and 3 bases at J, leaving 4 bases unmatched. CDR3 sequence reads: CASSTLTGGYEQYF. In nucleotides, the CDR3 is TGTGCCAGTAGTACCCTGACAGGGGGCTACGAGCAGTACTTC.

This chain connects TRBV2 to TRBJ1-5, with a weak D call TRBD1 (6 bases). CDR3 length: 14 amino acids. Per germline, CDR1 SNHLY and CDR2 FYNNEI. The V end was cut by 6 bases, the J end by 3 bases, with 12 bases between. The CDR3 bases are TGTGCCAGCAGGGCTACAGGGTTCAATCAGCCCCAGCATTTT. The encoded protein is CASRATGFNQPQHF.

For this clone: In the same sample, other DNA sequences code for this CDR3. The chain's CDR3 is CASSLAGGSGNTIYF. CDR3 coding DNA: TGTGCCAGCAGCTTAGCGGGGGGGTCTGGAAACACCATATATTTT. This sequence joins TRBV7-8 and TRBJ1-3, with TRBD1 as a possible D gene (5 bases). Trimming stripped 0 bases from V and 1 base from J, with 7 bases between. The CDR3 is 15 residues long. Germline CDR1 SGHVS, CDR2 FQNEAQ.

This sequence joins TRBV27 and TRBJ1-5; a possible D gene is TRBD1 (6 bases). Germline CDR1 reads MNHEY; CDR2 reads SMNVEV (reference sequence). The CDR3 loop spans 17 amino acids. The V gene lost 4 bases and the J gene lost 0 bases, with 16 bases spanning the gap. CDR3 sequence reads: CASSYQGRLDSNQPQHF. CDR3 DNA sequence: TGTGCCAGCAGTTACCAGGGGCGCCTGGATAGCAATCAGCCCCAGCATTTT.

J is TRBJ1-4 and V is TRBV12-5; possible D gene TRBD1, 6 bases. Trimming stripped 0 bases from V and 7 bases from J, with 15 bases between. CDR1 LGHNT and CDR2 FRNRAP come from the germline V gene. The length of the CDR3 is 16 residues. CDR3 coding DNA: TGTGCTAGTGGTTTGGTACTAGGCAGGGGAAGTGAAAAACTGTTTTTT. Amino acid sequence: CASGLVLGRGSEKLFF.

The V gene is TRBV5-5, the J gene TRBJ2-2, with a possible D match to TRBD2 (5 bases). With 1 base removed from V and 6 bases from J, the gap between germline ends came to 7 bases. Germline V CDR1 and CDR2: SGHKS, YYEKEE (reference sequence). This CDR3 is 13 amino acids long. For the CDR3, the DNA is TGTGCCAGCAGCTTGCGGGATTCCGGGGAGCTGTTTTTT. It encodes CASSLRDSGELFF.

The V gene is TRBV27, the J gene TRBJ1-2; 8 nucleotides match TRBD1. CDR1 and CDR2 (germline): MNHEY, SMNVEV (reference sequence). J lost 10 bases, V lost 3 bases, and 7 bases had no gene match. CDR3 length: 13 residues. This chain's CDR3 is CASSLTGESAYTF. Here the CDR3 DNA reads TGTGCCAGCAGTTTGACAGGGGAGAGCGCCTACACCTTC.

The V and J genes are TRBV1 and TRBJ2-5. TRBV1 is a known pseudogene. The CDR3 runs 17 residues. DNA for the CDR3: TGCACCAGCAGCCAAGATCAGAGGAAAGGGCTCCAAGAGACCCAGTACTTC. Its protein product is CTSSQDQRKGLQETQYF.

The J gene is TRBJ2-6, the V gene TRBV30, with D possibly being TRBD1 (6 bases). CDR1 is GTSNPN and CDR2 is SVGIG in the germline V gene (reference sequence). V was trimmed by 3 bases and J by 0 bases, leaving 12 bases between them. The CDR3 sequence is 16 residues long. Here the CDR3 reads CAWSPGHISGANVLTF. The CDR3 bases are TGTGCCTGGAGCCCGGGACACATCTCTGGGGCCAACGTCCTGACTTTC.

As DNA, the CDR3 is TGTGCCAGCAGCTTTCAGATGGGCTACGAGCAGTACTTC. This translates into CASSFQMGYEQYF. The chain recombines TRBV11-2 with TRBJ2-7; D uncertain. This CDR3 region has 13 residues. Germline CDR1 and CDR2: SGHAT and FQNNGV. V was clipped by 3 bases and J by 3 bases, with 9 bases between them.

In this sample, this clone turned up a few times. The genes are TRBV2 and TRBJ2-1; D is undetermined. This CDR3 contains 14 residues. With 4 bases removed from V and 7 bases from J, the gap between germline ends came to 14 bases. In germline, CDR1 is SNHLY, CDR2 FYNNEI. CDR3 sequence: CASSAGVPANEQFF. The CDR3, as DNA: TGTGCCAGCAGTGCTGGGGTCCCGGCAAATGAGCAGTTCTTC.

The chain is built from TRBV10-3 and TRBJ2-1, with TRBD2 matching over 11 bases. V gave up 5 bases and J gave up 0 bases; unmatched junction bases: 9. The V gene's germline CDR1 is ENHRY and CDR2 SYGVKD. This CDR3 is 18 amino acids long. The CDR3 nucleotides are TGTGCCATCAGTCCCGAGACTAGCGGGAAGAACTCCTACAATGAGCAGTTCTTC. Protein: CAISPETSGKNSYNEQFF.